This T cell receptor (beta chain) was recorded in a study of blood T cell repertoires in COVID-19. Study-level background: Acute and convalescent COVID-19 samples came from the United States, Italy and Spain. In each case, the material was cDNA or gDNA derived from T cells, B-cell-depleted T cells, or PBMCs.

V shed 0 bases and J shed 2 bases, with 26 bases lying between them. This CDR3 has 21 residues. Germline CDR1 and CDR2: LGHNA and YSLEER. How the authors handled the data: It was from reference gene primer amplification that nucleated cell counts were estimated. Repertoires were generated with immunoSEQ multiplex PCR, while TCRdb's copy carries only in-frame clones and drops some. V and J calls and clone size are those listed in that table; D and trimming were worked out from the DNA. The sample holds approximately 250,000 clones, approximately 86% seen once. The sequencing sample was made of peripheral blood. V and J are TRBV4-3 and TRBJ2-1; tentative D call: TRBD1 (5 bases). This clonotype originated in a woman in her sixties or seventies with COVID-19, enrolled during active disease. The CDR3 sequence: CASSQDPPGLKGPGAYNEQFF. The CDR3, as DNA: TGCGCCAGCAGCCAAGATCCTCCCGGGCTAAAGGGGCCTGGGGCCTACAATGAGCAGTTCTTC.